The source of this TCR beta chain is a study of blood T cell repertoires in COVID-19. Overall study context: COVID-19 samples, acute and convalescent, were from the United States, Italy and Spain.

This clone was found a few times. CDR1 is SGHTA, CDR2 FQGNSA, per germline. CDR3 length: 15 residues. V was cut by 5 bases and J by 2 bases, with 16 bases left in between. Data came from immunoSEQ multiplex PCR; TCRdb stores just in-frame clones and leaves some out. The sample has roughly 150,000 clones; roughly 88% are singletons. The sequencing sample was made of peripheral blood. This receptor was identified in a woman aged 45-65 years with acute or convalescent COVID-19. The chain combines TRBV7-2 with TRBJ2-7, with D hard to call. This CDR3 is CASSHDSTNTYEQYF. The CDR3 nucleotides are TGTGCCAGCAGCCACGATTCAACCAACACCTACGAGCAGTACTTC.